This T cell receptor (beta chain) was documented in a study of blood T cells in healthy people across ages. It was with a sample-barcoded 5' primer and a J-beta primer mix that a second PCR of about 7 to 12 cycles was run. TCRdb processed the 5' RACE reads anew with MiXCR; each CDR3 protein has one entry. Of some 1.7 million distinct CDR3 sequences listed, approximately 30% were seen once; the top ten hold 7.7%. Germline CDR1 is SGHTA and CDR2 is FQGNSA. Trimming cost V 1 base and J 3 bases, with 10 bases left between them. The CDR3 totals 15 residues. V is TRBV7-2 and J is TRBJ2-1; D may correspond to TRBD1 or TRBD2 (5 bases each). Sequenced sample: blood. The TCR sequence derives from a woman aged 30 to 39 in good health. The DNA for the CDR3 is TGTGCCAGCAGCTTAGATGTGGGGGTCTACAATGAGCAGTTCTTC. Protein: CASSLDVGVYNEQFF.